These 17 T cell receptor beta chains came from one sample sequenced in a study of CD8 T cells in ankylosing spondylitis. Via MiXCR, TCRdb re-called the 5' RACE reads, giving one row per CDR3 protein. This sample has approximately 260,000 distinct CDR3 sequences; roughly 8.6% occur once, and the top ten carry nearly 7%. The source material was blood, either unsorted or a sorted T cell fraction (not recorded which). The receptors shown here come from a male donor with ankylosing spondylitis or in good health (not recorded which).

The chain combines TRBV5-1 with TRBJ2-1; 8 positions agree with TRBD2. Germline CDR1 SGHRS, CDR2 YFSETQ. This CDR3 contains 16 residues. The V segment lost 0 bases and the J segment 6 bases; nucleotides outside the gene matches: 8. The CDR3 sequence is CASSLAWRGAGNEQFF. CDR3 coding DNA: TGCGCCAGCAGCTTGGCTTGGCGGGGGGCCGGCAATGAGCAGTTCTTC.

This clonotype was counted at least ten times. V usage is TRBV3-1 and J usage is TRBJ2-3; 8 nucleotides match TRBD1. V was pared by 2 bases and J by 6 bases, with 1 base of the junction left unmatched. Looked up from germline, CDR1 is LGHDT and CDR2 is YNNKEL (reference sequence). The CDR3 runs 13 residues. The CDR3 DNA is TGTGCCAGCAGCCAACAGGGGGCGGATACGCAGTATTTT. This encodes CASSQQGADTQYF.

This chain links TRBV5-1 with TRBJ2-1, with D perhaps TRBD1 or TRBD2 (5 bases each). The V end lost 4 bases, the J end lost 5 bases, and 13 bases lay between the germline ends. This CDR3 contains 14 residues. Germline V gives CDR1 SGHRS, CDR2 YFSETQ. The CDR3 DNA is TGCGCCAGCAGCGAGGGGCGCTCTAACAATGAGCAGTTCTTC. Protein: CASSEGRSNNEQFF.

This clonotype was detected many times. This rearrangement joins TRBV5-1 to TRBJ2-7; D perhaps matches TRBD1 (6 bases). V gave up 0 bases and J gave up 4 bases, with 8 bases separating them. Germline V gives CDR1 SGHRS, CDR2 YFSETQ. The CDR3 covers 13 residues. As DNA, the CDR3 is TGCGCCAGCAGCTTGGCACAGGGTTACGAGCAGTACTTC. The encoded protein is CASSLAQGYEQYF.

The chain uses TRBV7-2 and TRBJ2-5; either TRBD1 or TRBD2 may supply D (6 bases each). Germline CDR1 and CDR2: SGHTA and FQGNSA. V lost 2 bases, J lost 4 bases, and 14 bases lay in between. The CDR3 contains 15 residues. CDR3 DNA sequence: TGTGCCAGCAGCTTAACAGGGACGGGGGCAGAGACCCAGTACTTC. As protein: CASSLTGTGAETQYF.

In its sample, this clonotype was seen many times. V is TRBV12-3 or TRBV12-4 and J is TRBJ1-4; TRBD1 agrees at 11 bases. With 6 bases clipped from V and 4 bases from J, the junction kept 1 base outside the gene matches. This CDR3 has 14 amino acids. CDR3 sequence reads: CASRGTGGNEKLFF. As DNA, the CDR3 is TGTGCCAGCAGAGGGACAGGGGGTAATGAAAAACTGTTTTTT.

At least ten counts were recorded for this clonotype. The rearrangement uses TRBV10-2 and TRBJ2-1; D might be TRBD1 (6 bases). The V gene's germline CDR1 is WSHSY and CDR2 SAAADI. There are 17 residues in the CDR3. The ends were cut back, 3 bases at V and 1 base at J, with 16 bases in the middle. The DNA of the CDR3 is TGCGCCAGCAGTGAATTAAATACAGGGATATCCTACAATGAGCAGTTCTTC. Translating gives CASSELNTGISYNEQFF.

V is TRBV3-1 and J is TRBJ2-7; D not resolved. The V gene's germline CDR1 is LGHDT and CDR2 YNNKEL (reference sequence). Trimming took 5 bases from V and 4 from J, leaving 9 bases between them. CDR3 length: 12 residues. The CDR3 protein is CASSYIGYEQYF. CDR3 DNA: TGTGCCAGCAGCTACATAGGGTACGAGCAGTACTTC.

This clonotype was counted at least ten times. This chain uses TRBV12-3 or TRBV12-4 with TRBJ2-2, with TRBD2 matching over 8 bases. Unmatched junction bases numbered 8, after V lost 6 bases and J lost 5 bases. The CDR3 sequence is 15 residues long. CDR3 protein: CASREREYQTGELFF. The DNA for the CDR3 is TGTGCCAGCAGAGAGCGGGAGTACCAAACCGGGGAGCTGTTTTTT.

At least ten counts were recorded for this clonotype. J is TRBJ2-7 and V is TRBV20-1; D possibly uses TRBD1 or TRBD2 (5 bases each). The germline CDR1 and CDR2 sequences are DFQATT and SNEGSKA (reference sequence). Deletions cut 4 bases from V and 1 base from J, with 14 bases between. The CDR3 has 14 amino acids. CDR3 in amino acids: CSATDPRESYEQYF. In DNA, the CDR3 is TGCAGTGCTACTGACCCCAGGGAGTCCTACGAGCAGTACTTC.

The rearrangement joins TRBV2 to TRBJ1-1; TRBD1 might be the D (5 bases). The germline CDR1 and CDR2 sequences are SNHLY and FYNNEI. V lost 3 bases, J lost 2 bases, and 22 bases lay in between. The CDR3 has 18 residues. The CDR3 protein is CASSDPIGSGGGNTEAFF. In nucleotides, the CDR3 is TGTGCCAGCAGTGACCCTATCGGGTCCGGGGGAGGAAACACTGAAGCTTTCTTT. The full variable domain, with the rest looked up from reference TRBV2 and TRBJ1-1, is EPEVTQTPSHQVTQMGQEVILRCVPISNHLYFYWYRQILGQKVEFLVSFYNNEISEKSEIFDDQFSVERPDGSNFTLKIRSTKLEDSAMYFCASSDPIGSGGGNTEAFFGQGTRLTVV.

This clonotype showed up many times. The chain uses TRBV19 and TRBJ2-2; D possibly corresponds to TRBD2 (5 bases). Germline-derived CDR1 and CDR2 are LNHDA and SQIVND (reference sequence). The CDR3 is 15 residues long. The ends were cut back, 2 bases at V and 0 bases at J, with 7 bases in the middle. The DNA for the CDR3 is TGTGCCAGTAGTATAAAGCGGTCGAACACCGGGGAGCTGTTTTTT. Protein product: CASSIKRSNTGELFF. The full variable domain, completed using reference TRBV19 and TRBJ2-2, is DGGITQSPKYLFRKEGQNVTLSCEQNLNHDAMYWYRQDPGQGLRLIYYSQIVNDFQKGDIAEGYSVSREKKESFPLTVTSAQKNPTAFYLCASSIKRSNTGELFFGEGSRLTVL.

The CDR3 loop is CASTPVWGAGETQYF. In DNA, the CDR3 is TGTGCCAGCACCCCCGTTTGGGGGGCTGGAGAGACCCAGTACTTC. V and J are TRBV7-2 and TRBJ2-5; D might be TRBD1 or TRBD2, each matching 6 bases. Germline CDR1 reads SGHTA; CDR2 reads FQGNSA. The V end was cut by 7 bases, the J end by 4 bases, with 19 bases between. There are 15 residues in the CDR3.

The V and J genes are TRBV4-3 and TRBJ2-5; D is unclear. This CDR3 is 14 amino acids long. Germline CDR1 LGHNA, CDR2 YSLEER. V shed 0 bases and J shed 2 bases, with 7 bases lying between them. The CDR3 DNA follows: TGCGCCAGCAGCCAAGATATGACGCAAGAGACCCAGTACTTC. Its translation: CASSQDMTQETQYF.

About this clonotype itself: A much larger clone differs from this one at a single base, so this may be a read error. The chain links TRBV6-6 to TRBJ1-2; D perhaps matches TRBD1 (6 bases). Germline-derived CDR1 and CDR2 are MNHNY and SVGAGI (reference sequence). The ends were cut back, 6 bases at V and 3 bases at J, with 11 bases in the middle. The CDR3 loop spans 13 amino acids. CDR3 in DNA: TGTGCCAGCAGGACAGGAAAGTACTATGGCTACACCTTC. The encoded protein is CASRTGKYYGYTF.

This clonotype was picked up many times. The chain joins TRBV25-1 to TRBJ2-1; D is tentatively TRBD1 or TRBD2 (5 bases each). V was shortened by 0 bases and J by 5 bases, with 8 bases between the two germline ends. Germline V gene sequence: CDR1 MGHDK, CDR2 SYGVNS. The CDR3 extends over 14 amino acids. In DNA form, the CDR3 reads TGTGCCAGCAGTGAATATAGAGGGGACAATGAGCAGTTCTTC. It specifies CASSEYRGDNEQFF.

There are many counts of this clonotype. The CDR3 protein is CATSDRDGGVSTDTQYF. Written as DNA, the CDR3 is TGTGCCACCAGTGATAGAGATGGTGGGGTTAGCACAGATACGCAGTATTTT. The chain uses TRBV24-1 and TRBJ2-3; D not resolved. Trimming removed 3 bases from V and 0 bases from J, with 15 bases in between. In germline, CDR1 is KGHDR, CDR2 SFDVKD. The CDR3 is 17 residues long.